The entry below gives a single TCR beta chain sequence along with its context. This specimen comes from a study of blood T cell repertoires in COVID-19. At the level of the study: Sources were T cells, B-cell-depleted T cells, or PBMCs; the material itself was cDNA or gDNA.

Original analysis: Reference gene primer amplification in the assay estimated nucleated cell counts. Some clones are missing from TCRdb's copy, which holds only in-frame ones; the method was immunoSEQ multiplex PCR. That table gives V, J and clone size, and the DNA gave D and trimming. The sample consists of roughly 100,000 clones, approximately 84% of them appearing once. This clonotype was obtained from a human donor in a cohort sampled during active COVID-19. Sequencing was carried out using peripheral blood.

The CDR3 DNA sequence: TGTGCCAGCAGCTTAGCGGGCTGGGGGGGTGGTCCTGAAGCTTTCTTT. Translation: CASSLAGWGGGPEAFF. This chain uses TRBV13 with TRBJ1-1; D is perhaps TRBD1 (5 bases). Germline values: CDR1 PRHDT, CDR2 FYEKMQ (reference sequence). The CDR3 length is 16 residues. The V and J ends lost 1 base and 6 bases respectively, with 18 bases between them.